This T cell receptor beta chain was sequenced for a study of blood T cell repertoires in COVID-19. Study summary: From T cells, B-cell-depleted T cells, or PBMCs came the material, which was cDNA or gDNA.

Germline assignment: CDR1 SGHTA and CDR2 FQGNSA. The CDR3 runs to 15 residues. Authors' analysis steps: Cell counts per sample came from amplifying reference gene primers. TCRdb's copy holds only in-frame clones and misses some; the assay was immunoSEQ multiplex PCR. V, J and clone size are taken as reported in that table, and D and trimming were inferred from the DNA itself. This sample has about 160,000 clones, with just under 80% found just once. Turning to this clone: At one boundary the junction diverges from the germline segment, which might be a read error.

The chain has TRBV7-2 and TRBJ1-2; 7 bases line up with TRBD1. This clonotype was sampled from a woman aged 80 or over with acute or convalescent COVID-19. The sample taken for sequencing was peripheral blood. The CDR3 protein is CASNLLTGINYGYTF. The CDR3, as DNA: TGTGCCAGCAACTTATTGACAGGGATCAACTATGGCTACACCTTC.